Listed here are 24 T cell receptor beta chains from one sample, sequenced in a study of sequential checkpoint blockade in melanoma. As to treatment: randomized to nivolumab then ipilimumab (arm A) or the reverse (arm B). The repertoire was sequenced with immunoSEQ multiplex PCR; TCRdb's copy has only in-frame clones and lacks some. The sample lists around 13,000 clones, less than 85% seen once, with roughly 47% in the top ten. The sample was CD8+ T cells sorted from blood (inferred from file names), taken from a patient given nivolumab and ipilimumab in sequence. These receptor sequences come from a human patient with melanoma. Some clones in this sample may be carry-over from other donors' samples.

This chain uses TRBV18 with TRBJ2-5, with 7 positions matching TRBD1. CDR1 and CDR2 from the germline V gene are KGHSH and LQKENI. Trimming cost V 3 bases and J 1 base; bases outside gene matches: 5. The length of the CDR3 is 15 residues. CDR3 amino acids: CASSPRDSPQETQYF. The CDR3 nucleotides read TGTGCCAGCTCACCGAGGGACAGTCCCCAAGAGACCCAGTACTTC.

This chain connects TRBV20-1 to TRBJ1-1, with TRBD1 as a possible D gene (5 bases). Trimming shortened V by 2 bases and J by 7 bases, and 5 bases separated the two germline ends. Looked up from germline, CDR1 is DFQATT and CDR2 is SNEGSKA (reference sequence). The CDR3 spans 10 residues. CDR3 residues: CSARRGEAFF. CDR3 sequence (DNA): TGCAGTGCTAGAAGGGGTGAAGCTTTCTTT.

J is TRBJ1-2 and V is TRBV2, with D perhaps matching TRBD1 (6 bases). The germline V gene has CDR1 SNHLY and CDR2 FYNNEI. CDR3 length: 15 amino acids. Trimming removed 8 bases from V and 4 bases from J, with 20 bases in between. CDR3 DNA sequence: TGTGCCAGCTCGGTGGGGGCTTCACTGATCTATGGCTACACCTTC. Amino acid sequence: CASSVGASLIYGYTF.

This chain joins TRBV4-1 and TRBJ2-1, with TRBD1 identical over 7 bases. The CDR3 runs 16 residues. Germline V gives CDR1 MGHRA, CDR2 YSYEKL. J was trimmed by 6 bases and V by 3 bases; bases with no gene match: 11. The CDR3 DNA is TGCGCCAGCAGCCAGTCCCCGGGACAGAGAGTCAATGAGCAGTTCTTC. It specifies CASSQSPGQRVNEQFF.

This clone was seen only once. The chain uses TRBV7-8 and TRBJ1-4; possibly TRBD1 for D (6 bases). The germline gives CDR1 SGHVS, CDR2 FQNEAQ. This CDR3 region has 17 residues. The V end was cut by 1 base, the J end by 7 bases, with 19 bases between. The CDR3 DNA reads TGTGCCAGCAGCTTAGGGGCCCCGGGTAGGGGGACTGAAAAACTGTTTTTT. Its translation: CASSLGAPGRGTEKLFF.

The V call is TRBV2, the J call TRBJ1-5; 12 nucleotides line up with TRBD1. Germline-derived CDR1 and CDR2 are SNHLY and FYNNEI. The CDR3 consists of 15 residues. Trimming cost V 6 bases and J 7 bases; bases outside gene matches: 7. CDR3 residues: CASSIGTGGMQPQHF. The CDR3 nucleotides are TGTGCCAGCAGCATTGGGACAGGGGGCATGCAGCCCCAGCATTTT. The full variable domain, with the rest looked up from reference TRBV2 and TRBJ1-5, is EPEVTQTPSHQVTQMGQEVILRCVPISNHLYFYWYRQILGQKVEFLVSFYNNEISEKSEIFDDQFSVERPDGSNFTLKIRSTKLEDSAMYFCASSIGTGGMQPQHFGDGTRLSIL.

The rearrangement uses TRBV12-5 and TRBJ1-4; D call uncertain. This CDR3 has 14 amino acids. Germline CDR1 reads LGHNT; CDR2 reads FRNRAP. V was shortened by 1 base and J by 7 bases, with 10 bases between the two germline ends. The CDR3: CASGLGDYPEKLFF. DNA of the CDR3: TGTGCTAGTGGTTTGGGAGACTACCCTGAAAAACTGTTTTTT.

The chain carries TRBV27 and TRBJ1-3; perhaps TRBD1 as D (6 bases). Germline V gene data show CDR1 as MNHEY and CDR2 as SMNVEV (reference sequence). V lost 0 bases and J 2 bases, leaving 14 bases between the germline ends. This CDR3 region has 17 residues. This chain's CDR3 is CASSLSSRAGAGNTIYF. As DNA, the CDR3 is TGTGCCAGCAGTTTATCGTCAAGGGCAGGGGCTGGAAACACCATATATTTT.

This sequence joins TRBV7-8 and TRBJ1-4; 7 bases line up with TRBD1. Losses at the gene ends were 3 bases for V and 5 bases for J; bases not matched to a gene: 6. Germline V gene lookup returns CDR1 SGHVS and CDR2 FQNEAQ. CDR3 length: 15 residues. CDR3 in DNA: TGTGCCAGCAGCTTCTCAGGGGGACCCAATGAAAAACTGTTTTTT. Encoded protein: CASSFSGGPNEKLFF.

This clone turned up a few times. The chain has TRBV5-1 and TRBJ1-2; D is unresolved. CDR3 length: 11 amino acids. Trimming removed 4 bases from V and 3 bases from J, with 4 bases in between. Germline values: CDR1 SGHRS, CDR2 YFSETQ. This chain's CDR3 is CASSTDYGYTF. DNA of the CDR3: TGCGCCAGCAGCACGGACTATGGCTACACCTTC.

The chain uses TRBV4-3 and TRBJ1-3; D not certain. V was pared by 2 bases and J by 0 bases, with 14 bases between. The V gene's germline CDR1 is LGHNA and CDR2 YSLEER. The CDR3 is 17 residues long. CDR3 nucleotides: TGCGCCAGCAGCCAACGGTACGGAGGCCGCTCTGGAAACACCATATATTTT. It specifies CASSQRYGGRSGNTIYF.

This chain links TRBV5-4 with TRBJ2-5; perhaps TRBD1 as D (6 bases). The DNA end favors TRBJ2-7, so the J call may be wrong. Per germline, CDR1 SGHNT and CDR2 YYREEE (reference sequence). This CDR3 has 13 residues. This CDR3 is CASSLDRAGEQYF. In DNA form, the CDR3 reads TGTGCCAGCAGCTTGGACAGGGCGGGCGAGCAGTACTTC.

The rearrangement links TRBV9 to TRBJ2-1, with 9 bases aligning to TRBD2. CDR3 length: 15 residues. Germline CDR1 is SGDLS and CDR2 is YYNGEE. The J segment lost 3 bases and the V segment lost 2 bases, leaving 3 bases of the junction unmatched. The CDR3 region has the DNA TGTGCCAGCAGCGTTAGCGGGGGCTTCTACAATGAGCAGTTCTTC. Encoded protein: CASSVSGGFYNEQFF.

The J gene is TRBJ2-1, the V gene TRBV2; TRBD1 agrees at 7 bases. Germline-derived CDR1 and CDR2 are SNHLY and FYNNEI. CDR3 length equals 15 residues. The V gene end was trimmed by 4 bases and the J gene end by 10 bases; junction bases not matched to a gene: 13. The CDR3 region is CASSVWETGPVEQFF. The CDR3 coding sequence is TGTGCCAGCAGTGTGTGGGAGACAGGGCCCGTCGAGCAGTTCTTC.

The chain uses TRBV6-1 and TRBJ1-1; possible D gene TRBD1, 6 bases. CDR3 length equals 13 residues. Trimming pared 7 bases from V and 5 bases from J, leaving 14 bases between. Germline loops: CDR1 MNHNS, CDR2 SASEGT. CDR3 in DNA: TGTGCCAGCATCAAGGGAGGGGGGACTGAAGCTTTCTTT. Its protein product is CASIKGGGTEAFF.

The genes are TRBV7-9 and TRBJ2-7; D might be TRBD1 (6 bases). Looked up from germline, CDR1 is SEHNR and CDR2 is FQNEAQ (reference sequence). The CDR3 has 12 residues. V lost 5 bases to trimming and J lost 3 bases, with 8 bases between them. CDR3 bases: TGTGCCAGCAGCCGGACAGACTACGAGCAGTACTTC. As protein: CASSRTDYEQYF.

This chain joins TRBV7-6 and TRBJ2-5, with 10 bases that match TRBD2. Germline values: CDR1 SGHVS, CDR2 FNYEAQ. The CDR3 spans 15 residues. Trimming removed 3 bases from V and 3 bases from J; junction bases left unmatched: 4. The CDR3 DNA is TGTGCCAGCAGCTTGAAACTAGCGGGAAAAGAGACCCAGTACTTC. As protein: CASSLKLAGKETQYF.

This clone was counted a single time. This chain's CDR3 is CASSFPGTGQYF. In nucleotides, the CDR3 is TGTGCCAGCAGTTTTCCCGGGACAGGGCAGTATTTT. The chain is built from TRBV6-5 and TRBJ2-3; 8 bases line up with TRBD1. CDR1 and CDR2 (germline): MNHEY, SVGAGI. Trimming removed 4 bases from V and 11 bases from J; junction bases left unmatched: 5. The CDR3 runs to 12 residues.

The V and J genes are TRBV6-5 and TRBJ1-4; D perhaps matches TRBD1 (5 bases). The CDR3 totals 15 residues. Germline values: CDR1 MNHEY, CDR2 SVGAGI. Trimming pared 6 bases from V and 8 bases from J, leaving 19 bases between. CDR3 amino acids: CASRGVFGGIEKLFF. CDR3 nucleotides: TGTGCCAGCAGGGGGGTTTTCGGAGGGATCGAAAAACTGTTTTTT.

This clone was found a few times. V is TRBV4-3 and J is TRBJ2-5; D unresolved. V was shortened by 5 bases and J by 11 bases, with 12 bases between the two germline ends. The CDR3 loop spans 11 amino acids. Germline assignment: CDR1 LGHNA and CDR2 YSLEER. This CDR3 reads CASSASRVQYF. CDR3 in DNA: TGCGCCAGCAGCGCCTCCCGGGTGCAGTACTTC.

The gene calls are TRBV4-1 and TRBJ1-2; D is perhaps TRBD1 (5 bases). Per germline, CDR1 MGHRA and CDR2 YSYEKL. Trimming stripped 2 bases from V and 8 bases from J, with 15 bases between. The CDR3 runs 14 residues. DNA for the CDR3: TGCGCCAGCAGCCAACCGAGGTTCCAGGGCGGCTACACCTTC. Protein: CASSQPRFQGGYTF.

This sequence joins TRBV7-9 and TRBJ1-2; 7 nucleotides line up with TRBD1. V was pared by 5 bases and J by 5 bases, with 8 bases of the junction left unmatched. CDR3 length equals 14 residues. From germline, CDR1 is SEHNR and CDR2 FQNEAQ (reference sequence). The CDR3 reads CASSTGQVFYGYTF. The CDR3 DNA sequence: TGTGCCAGCAGCACAGGACAGGTTTTTTATGGCTACACCTTC.

This chain uses TRBV7-9 with TRBJ1-3, with TRBD1 identical over 9 bases. This CDR3 comprises 16 residues. Germline V gene data show CDR1 as SEHNR and CDR2 as FQNEAQ (reference sequence). V dropped 4 bases and J dropped 4; count of bases not matched to a gene: 8. DNA of the CDR3: TGTGCCAGCAGCTCTTCCGGGACAGGGCGCGGAAACACCATATATTTT. It encodes CASSSSGTGRGNTIYF.

This chain joins TRBV5-4 and TRBJ1-1, with unresolved D. Trimming shortened V by 5 bases and J by 3 bases, and 11 bases separated the two germline ends. CDR3 length: 13 amino acids. The germline CDR1 and CDR2 sequences are SGHNT and YYREEE (reference sequence). CDR3 loop: CASSFARDTEAFF. The CDR3 region has the DNA TGTGCCAGCAGTTTTGCCCGGGACACTGAAGCTTTCTTT.